Below are 8 T cell receptor beta chains sequenced from a single sample in a study of shared clonotypes between healthy human individuals. Produced via immunoSEQ multiplex PCR; TCRdb's table is partial and in-frame only. The table lists 1.5 million to 2.5 million clones, about 95% of them singletons. Selected positively for CCR7 and CD45RO-negative, naive CD8 cells excluded terminally differentiated effector memory CD45RA+ cells. Sequencing was performed on naive CD8+ T cells sorted from blood. These receptor sequences come from a man in his late teens or twenties in good health.

Written as DNA, the CDR3 is TGTGCCAGTAGTACGTACGACGTAGCCTACTACGAGCAGTACTTC. This gives the protein CASSTYDVAYYEQYF. This rearrangement joins TRBV19 to TRBJ2-7; D unclear. The CDR3 spans 15 residues. The V and J ends lost 4 bases and 3 bases respectively, with 16 bases between them. Germline V gene sequence: CDR1 LNHDA, CDR2 SQIVND (reference sequence).

V is TRBV27 and J is TRBJ2-1; possibly TRBD1 or TRBD2 for D (6 bases each). V was trimmed by 6 bases and J by 9 bases, leaving 15 bases between them. The CDR3 runs 13 residues. The germline gives CDR1 MNHEY, CDR2 SMNVEV (reference sequence). The chain's CDR3 is CASRGGRPGEQFF. The CDR3 coding sequence is TGTGCCAGCAGAGGGGGGAGACCAGGTGAGCAGTTCTTC.

As to this clone: A much larger clone lies a single base off, so this may be a read error. This sample includes further DNA sequences coding for the same CDR3. The chain uses TRBV11-2 and TRBJ2-7; D is unclear. This CDR3 is 11 amino acids long. Germline V lookup: CDR1 SGHAT, CDR2 FQNNGV. Trimming removed 6 bases at V and 3 bases at J, with 6 bases between. The CDR3 region has the DNA TGTGCCAGCAGTTCCTACTACGAGCAGTACTTC. This encodes CASSSYYEQYF. The full variable domain, with the rest looked up from reference TRBV11-2 and TRBJ2-7, is EAGVAQSPRYKIIEKRQSVAFWCNPISGHATLYWYQQILGQGPKLLIQFQNNGVVDDSQLPKDRFSAERLKGVDSTLKIQPAKLEDSAVYLCASSSYYEQYFGPGTRLTVT.

Concerning this clone: Additional DNA sequences in this sample encode the identical CDR3. The chain carries TRBV9 and TRBJ2-5; D possibly corresponds to TRBD2 (6 bases). Germline V CDR1 and CDR2: SGDLS, YYNGEE. The CDR3 is made up of 13 amino acids. Trimming removed 3 bases from V and 2 bases from J, with 8 bases in between. CDR3 DNA: TGTGCCAGCAGCGACGGGGGTCAAGAGACCCAGTACTTC. Translated: CASSDGGQETQYF.

The CDR3 DNA reads as TGCGCCAGCAGCCAAGTGTACTTCTTCAATCAGCCCCAGCATTTT. Translated: CASSQVYFFNQPQHF. The chain recombines TRBV4-3 with TRBJ1-5; no clear D gene. Deletions cut 1 base from V and 3 bases from J, with 10 bases between. Germline CDR1 LGHNA, CDR2 YSLEER. The CDR3 contains 15 residues.

The chain couples TRBV5-6 to TRBJ1-1; D is possibly TRBD1 (5 bases). V lost 2 bases and J 6 bases, leaving 17 bases between the germline ends. The CDR3 is 15 residues long. CDR1 SGHDT and CDR2 YYEEEE come from the germline V gene. In nucleotides, the CDR3 is TGTGCCAGCAGCTTTACAGGATTGGCTGATGCTGAAGCTTTCTTT. It specifies CASSFTGLADAEAFF.

This clone appeared a single time. The chain is built from TRBV7-6 and TRBJ1-6; D unresolved. V gave up 0 bases and J gave up 10 bases, with 10 bases separating them. Germline V CDR1 and CDR2: SGHVS, FNYEAQ. The CDR3 sequence is 14 residues long. The CDR3 DNA reads TGTGCCAGCAGCTTAGCTGGTGGGGAATCACCCCTCCACTTT. It translates to CASSLAGGESPLHF.

The V gene is TRBV28, the J gene TRBJ2-7; D may be TRBD1 or TRBD2 (5 bases each). V was clipped by 5 bases and J by 2 bases, with 13 bases between them. The CDR3 sequence is 14 residues long. Germline CDR1 reads MDHEN; CDR2 reads SYDVKM. CDR3 sequence: CASSTPGPAYEQYF. CDR3 coding DNA: TGTGCCAGCAGTACACCGGGACCGGCCTACGAGCAGTACTTC.